This is a list of T cell receptor beta chains from one sample in a study of T-cell reconstitution after alpha-beta-depleted transplantation in children. TCRdb itself ran the PCR reads through MiXCR, one entry per CDR3 protein. The sample holds about 580,000 distinct CDR3 sequences; 23% are singletons and the top ten take 13% to 15%. Sequences were derived from PBMCs, mostly from graft donor cells, sampled 360 days after TCRalphabeta/CD19-depleted stem cell transplant. The receptors come from a boy younger than two who had a stem cell transplant for acute myeloid leukemia, so the T cells may come from the graft donor. Each CDR3 is given with its conserved first and last residue. Fields, in order: D gene, V gene, clone size, J gene, CDR3 length, CDR3 protein, CDR3 DNA. The D gene is left open where the match is weak. Expanded clones get a size class; other rows say once, few or many, or leave the size out.

NA	TRBV7-9	few	TRBJ2-7	11	CASSLVVGQYF	TGTGCCAGCAGCTTAGTTGTGGGGCAGTACTTC
TRBD2	TRBV6-5	many	TRBJ2-1	17	CASSYWTSGRRNNEQFF	TGTGCCAGCAGTTACTGGACTAGCGGACGAAGAAACAATGAGCAGTTCTTC
NA	TRBV21-1	many	TRBJ2-5	16	CASSKGGTGGQETQYF	TGTGCCAGCAGCAAAGGAGGGACAGGGGGGCAAGAGACCCAGTACTTC
NA	TRBV7-9	few	TRBJ1-1	13	CASLQVTRAEAFF	TGTGCCAGCCTACAGGTCACTCGGGCTGAAGCTTTCTTT
NA	TRBV27	few	TRBJ2-1	13	CASSFPGINEQFF	TGTGCCAGCAGTTTTCCAGGGATCAATGAGCAGTTCTTC
TRBD2	TRBV29-1	NA	TRBJ2-1	14	CSVALAGPNSEQFF	TGCAGCGTGGCACTAGCGGGGCCCAATAGTGAGCAGTTCTTC
NA	TRBV20-1	few	TRBJ1-5	15	CSARRGGVWNQPQHF	TGCAGTGCTAGACGGGGCGGGGTATGGAATCAGCCCCAGCATTTT
NA	TRBV2	few	TRBJ2-2	15	CASKESRVSTGELFF	TGTGCCAGCAAGGAAAGTAGGGTTTCCACCGGGGAGCTGTTTTTT
TRBD1	TRBV5-1	NA	TRBJ1-1	15	CASSWTGGTNTEAFF	TGCGCCAGCAGCTGGACAGGGGGCACGAACACTGAAGCTTTCTTT
NA	TRBV12-3/TRBV12-4	many	TRBJ2-5	16	CASSLDSLIGQETQYF	TGTGCCAGCAGCCTGGACAGCCTAATAGGACAAGAGACCCAGTACTTC
TRBD1	TRBV20-1	many	TRBJ2-5	14	CSAREDRGEKTQYF	TGCAGTGCTAGAGAGGACAGGGGCGAAAAGACCCAGTACTTC
NA	TRBV7-2	NA	TRBJ2-5	15	CASSHRGLRQETQYF	TGTGCCAGCAGCCACCGCGGACTGCGCCAAGAGACCCAGTACTTC
NA	TRBV30	few	TRBJ2-7	12	CAWNKGTYEQYF	TGTGCCTGGAACAAGGGGACCTACGAGCAGTACTTC
NA	TRBV20-1	many	TRBJ2-1	14	CSAVNGGGYNEQFF	TGCAGTGCTGTCAACGGGGGCGGTTACAATGAGCAGTTCTTC
NA	TRBV5-1	many	TRBJ1-1	16	CASSPEVGIRNTEAFF	TGCGCCAGCAGCCCGGAGGTTGGGATAAGAAACACTGAAGCTTTCTTT
NA	TRBV29-1	many	TRBJ2-1	15	CSVAYGGRSYNEQFF	TGCAGCGTTGCGTACGGGGGCCGCTCCTACAATGAGCAGTTCTTC
TRBD1	TRBV7-9	many	TRBJ1-2	14	CASSGTGTGHGYTF	TGTGCCAGCAGCGGAACCGGGACAGGGCATGGCTACACCTTC
NA	TRBV6-5	NA	TRBJ2-7	15	CASSYTRDGRAGQYF	TGTGCCAGCAGTTACACCCGGGACGGCAGGGCGGGGCAGTACTTC
TRBD1	TRBV4-3	NA	TRBJ1-5	16	CASSQDGGGINQPQHF	TGCGCCAGCAGCCAAGATGGAGGGGGCATAAATCAGCCCCAGCATTTT
TRBD2	TRBV10-3	NA	TRBJ2-2	15	CAIRDSGGITGELFF	TGTGCCATCAGGGATAGCGGGGGGATCACCGGGGAGCTGTTTTTT
NA	TRBV3-1	many	TRBJ2-4	12	CASSQDRRIQYF	TGTGCCAGCAGCCAAGACCGGCGTATTCAGTACTTC
TRBD1	TRBV4-1	few	TRBJ2-2	16	CASSQGGQGNTGELFF	TGCGCCAGCAGCCAAGGGGGACAGGGAAACACCGGGGAGCTGTTTTTT
NA	TRBV6-4	few	TRBJ2-6	14	CASSQESGANVLTF	TGTGCCAGCTCTCAGGAATCTGGGGCCAACGTCCTGACTTTC
NA	TRBV29-1	many	TRBJ2-2	13	CSVEGGVTGELFF	TGCAGCGTTGAAGGTGGCGTCACCGGGGAGCTGTTTTTT
TRBD2	TRBV5-1	many	TRBJ2-5	17	CASSPRRTSGATETQYF	TGCGCCAGCAGCCCTAGGCGGACTAGCGGGGCTACGGAGACCCAGTACTTC
NA	TRBV5-1	NA	TRBJ1-2	14	CASSPGLRDYGYTF	TGCGCCAGCAGCCCGGGACTCCGGGACTATGGCTACACCTTC
TRBD1	TRBV20-1	few	TRBJ2-7	14	CSARDPGGRYEQYF	TGCAGTGCTAGAGATCCAGGGGGACGTTACGAGCAGTACTTC
TRBD1	TRBV12-3/TRBV12-4	many	TRBJ1-1	15	CASSSRQGKDTEAFF	TGTGCCAGCAGTTCCAGACAGGGGAAGGACACTGAAGCTTTCTTT
TRBD1	TRBV29-1	few	TRBJ2-2	13	CSGGQGSTGELFF	TGCAGCGGGGGACAGGGGAGCACCGGGGAGCTGTTTTTT
NA	TRBV20-1	few	TRBJ2-3	15	CSAPPGAGAPDTQYF	TGCAGTGCTCCCCCCGGGGCGGGGGCCCCAGATACGCAGTATTTT
NA	TRBV7-6	once	TRBJ2-5	15	CASSLEATKMGTQYF	TGTGCCAGCAGCTTAGAAGCGACCAAAATGGGGACCCAGTACTTC
NA	TRBV7-2	many	TRBJ1-3	17	CASSLTSGLPSGNTIYF	TGTGCCAGCAGCTTGACGTCTGGACTACCCTCTGGAAACACCATATATTTT
TRBD2	TRBV20-1	many	TRBJ2-3	15	CSARKLAGLADTQYF	TGCAGTGCTAGAAAGCTAGCGGGGTTAGCAGATACGCAGTATTTT
NA	TRBV12-3/TRBV12-4	many	TRBJ1-1	12	CASRPPKGEAFF	TGTGCCAGCAGGCCCCCCAAGGGTGAAGCTTTCTTT
NA	TRBV20-1	few	TRBJ2-1	14	CSASPGTLHNEQFF	TGCAGTGCTTCCCCAGGGACCCTTCACAATGAGCAGTTCTTC
NA	TRBV6-1	NA	TRBJ2-6	15	CASRETSSGANVLTF	TGTGCCAGCAGAGAAACAAGTTCTGGGGCCAACGTCCTGACTTTC
TRBD1	TRBV6-5	many	TRBJ2-5	13	CASSYGQGETQYF	TGTGCCAGCAGTTACGGACAGGGGGAGACCCAGTACTTC
TRBD1	TRBV20-1	many	TRBJ2-3	15	CSAFDPDRRTDTQYF	TGCAGTGCCTTCGACCCGGACAGGCGCACAGATACGCAGTATTTT
NA	TRBV20-1	NA	TRBJ2-5	15	CSARDPGAVSETQYF	TGCAGTGCTAGAGATCCAGGGGCCGTGTCGGAGACCCAGTACTTC
TRBD1	TRBV7-2	NA	TRBJ1-2	16	CASSFSPGTGHYGYTF	TGTGCCAGCAGCTTTTCTCCCGGGACAGGGCACTATGGCTACACCTTC
NA	TRBV24-1	many	TRBJ2-1	17	CATSDPSGQSSYNEQFF	TGTGCCACCAGTGATCCCTCCGGACAGAGCTCCTACAATGAGCAGTTCTTC